The following is a T cell receptor beta chain sequence with its context. The antigen remains unidentified. These data originate in a study of blood T cells in healthy people across ages. For the second PCR, which ran for 7 to 11 cycles, a sample-barcoded 5' primer and a J-beta primer mix were used. TCRdb processed the 5' RACE reads anew with MiXCR; each CDR3 protein has one entry. This sample has 1.5 million to 2 million distinct CDR3 sequences, with 28% found just once. General observations from the study: Whereas aged donors had fewer naive CD4+ cells, long-lived donors had more of them and higher diversity.

The CDR3 extends over 16 amino acids. V lost 3 bases and J lost 7, with 19 bases in between. The clonotype originates from a woman aged 30 to 39 in good health. The sequenced sample consisted of blood. The chain has TRBV12-3 or TRBV12-4 and TRBJ2-1, with a tentative D call TRBD1 (6 bases). CDR3 nucleotides: TGTGCCAGCAGTTTCCTCCGGGCAGGGGATGTTAATGAGCAGTTCTTC. It translates to CASSFLRAGDVNEQFF.